The T cell receptor beta chain under discussion was sequenced for a study of shared clonotypes between healthy human individuals. Profiled with immunoSEQ multiplex PCR; TCRdb holds only in-frame clones, not every one. The table lists approximately 2,300,000 clones, just under 95% of them singletons. Healthy adults negative for HIV, lacking recent acute infections or vaccinations, served as donors. From CD4+ cells came CD45RA+ naive and CD45RA-negative memory subsets. This clone was observed once. With 3 bases removed from V and 5 bases from J, the gap between germline ends came to 18 bases. Germline lookup yields CDR1 KGHSH and CDR2 LQKENI. The CDR3 consists of 16 residues.

The rearrangement uses TRBV18 and TRBJ2-3; D assignment may be TRBD1 or TRBD2 (5 bases each). The sequenced sample consisted of naive CD4+ T cells from PBMCs. Subset of the sample: CD45RA+ positively selected. The origin of this receptor is a man aged 18 to 29 in good health. Some clones in this sample may be carry-over from other donors' samples. The DNA for the CDR3 is TGTGCCAGCTCACCCCGGGACCTCCACGAAGAAGATACGCAGTATTTT. This encodes CASSPRDLHEEDTQYF. The full variable domain, rest sourced from reference TRBV18 and TRBJ2-3, is NAGVMQNPRHLVRRRGQEARLRCSPMKGHSHVYWYRQLPEEGLKFMVYLQKENIIDESGMPKERFSAEFPKEGPSILRIQQVVRGDSAAYFCASSPRDLHEEDTQYFGPGTRLTVL.